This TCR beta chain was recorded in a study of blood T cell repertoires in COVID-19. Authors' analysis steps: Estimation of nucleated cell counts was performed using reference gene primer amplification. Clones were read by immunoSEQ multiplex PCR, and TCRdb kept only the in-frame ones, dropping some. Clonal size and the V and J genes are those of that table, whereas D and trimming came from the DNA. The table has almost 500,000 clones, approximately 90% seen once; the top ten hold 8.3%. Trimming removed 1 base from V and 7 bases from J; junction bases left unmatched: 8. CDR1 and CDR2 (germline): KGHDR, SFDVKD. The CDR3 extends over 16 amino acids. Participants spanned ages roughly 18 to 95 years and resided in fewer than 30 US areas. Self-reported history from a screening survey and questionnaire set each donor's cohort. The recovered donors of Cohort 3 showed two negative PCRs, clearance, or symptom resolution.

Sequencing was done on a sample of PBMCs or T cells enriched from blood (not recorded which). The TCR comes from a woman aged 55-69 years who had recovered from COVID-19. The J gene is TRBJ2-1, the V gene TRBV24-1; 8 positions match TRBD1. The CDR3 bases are TGTGCCACCAGTGATTTTTCGAGGACAGGGTATAATGAGCAGTTCTTC. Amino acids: CATSDFSRTGYNEQFF.